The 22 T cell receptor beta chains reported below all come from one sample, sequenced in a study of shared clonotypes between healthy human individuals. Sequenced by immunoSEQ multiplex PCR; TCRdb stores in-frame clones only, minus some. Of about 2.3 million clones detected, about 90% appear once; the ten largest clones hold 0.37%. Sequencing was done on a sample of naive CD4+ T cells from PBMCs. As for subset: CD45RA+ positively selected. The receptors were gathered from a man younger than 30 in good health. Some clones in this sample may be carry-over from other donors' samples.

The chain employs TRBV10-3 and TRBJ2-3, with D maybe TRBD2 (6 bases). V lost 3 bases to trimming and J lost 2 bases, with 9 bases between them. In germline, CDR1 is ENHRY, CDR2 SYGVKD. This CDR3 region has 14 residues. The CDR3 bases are TGTGCCATCAGTGATGGGAGGTACACAGATACGCAGTATTTT. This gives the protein CAISDGRYTDTQYF.

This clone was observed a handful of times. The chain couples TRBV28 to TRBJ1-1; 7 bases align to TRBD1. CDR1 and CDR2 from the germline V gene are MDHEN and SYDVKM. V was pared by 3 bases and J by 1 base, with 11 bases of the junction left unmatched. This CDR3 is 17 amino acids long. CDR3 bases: TGTGCCAGCAGTTTGCCTCCGGACAGGTTTACGAACACTGAAGCTTTCTTT. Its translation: CASSLPPDRFTNTEAFF.

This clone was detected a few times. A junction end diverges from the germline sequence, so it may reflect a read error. The CDR3 spells CATSRVTGRAIF. DNA for the CDR3: TGTGCCACCAGCAGAGTTACAGGGAGGGCCATTTTT. This sequence joins TRBV15 and TRBJ1-1; weak D call: TRBD1 (6 bases). CDR1 is LNHNV and CDR2 is YYDKDF in the germline V gene (reference sequence). The CDR3 is 12 amino acids.

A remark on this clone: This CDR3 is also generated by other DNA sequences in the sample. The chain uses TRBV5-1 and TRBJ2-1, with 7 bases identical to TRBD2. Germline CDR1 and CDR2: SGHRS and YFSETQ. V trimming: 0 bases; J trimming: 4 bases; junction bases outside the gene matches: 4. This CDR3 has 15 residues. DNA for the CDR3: TGCGCCAGCAGCTTGGCGCTAGCGGATTACAATGAGCAGTTCTTC. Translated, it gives CASSLALADYNEQFF.

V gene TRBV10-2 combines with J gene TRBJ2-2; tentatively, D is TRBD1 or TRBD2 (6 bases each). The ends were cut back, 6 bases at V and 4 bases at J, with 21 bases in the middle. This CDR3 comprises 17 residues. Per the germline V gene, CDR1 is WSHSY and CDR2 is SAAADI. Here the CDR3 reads CASRPLSGGQGTGELFF. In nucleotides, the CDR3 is TGCGCCAGCAGACCCCTAAGTGGGGGGCAGGGCACCGGGGAGCTGTTTTTT.

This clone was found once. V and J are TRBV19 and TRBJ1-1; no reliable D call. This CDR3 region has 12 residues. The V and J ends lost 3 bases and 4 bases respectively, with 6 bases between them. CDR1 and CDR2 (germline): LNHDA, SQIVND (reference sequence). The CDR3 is CASSIQATEAFF. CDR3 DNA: TGTGCCAGTAGTATCCAGGCCACTGAAGCTTTCTTT.

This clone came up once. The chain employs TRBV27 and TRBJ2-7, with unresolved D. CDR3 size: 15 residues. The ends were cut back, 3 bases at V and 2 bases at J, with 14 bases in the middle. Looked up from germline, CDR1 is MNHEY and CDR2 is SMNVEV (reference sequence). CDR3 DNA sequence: TGTGCCAGCAGTTTTTTTGCCAGAAACACCTACGAGCAGTACTTC. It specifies CASSFFARNTYEQYF.

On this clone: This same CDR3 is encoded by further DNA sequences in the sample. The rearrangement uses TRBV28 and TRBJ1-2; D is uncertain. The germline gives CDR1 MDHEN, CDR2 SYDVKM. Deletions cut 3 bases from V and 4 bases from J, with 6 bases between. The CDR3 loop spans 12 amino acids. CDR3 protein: CASSFAGYGYTF. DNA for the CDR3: TGTGCCAGCAGTTTCGCGGGCTATGGCTACACCTTC.

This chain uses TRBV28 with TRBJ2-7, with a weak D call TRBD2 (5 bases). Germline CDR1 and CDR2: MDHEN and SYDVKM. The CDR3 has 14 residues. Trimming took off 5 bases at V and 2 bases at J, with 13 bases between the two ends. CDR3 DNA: TGTGCCAGCAGTGATTCCGGGATCCCCTACGAGCAGTACTTC. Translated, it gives CASSDSGIPYEQYF.

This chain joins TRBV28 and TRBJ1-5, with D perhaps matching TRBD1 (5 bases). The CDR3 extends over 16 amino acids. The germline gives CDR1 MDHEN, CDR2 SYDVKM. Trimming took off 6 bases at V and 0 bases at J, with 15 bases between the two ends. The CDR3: CASRAPGTYSNQPQHF. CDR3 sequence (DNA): TGTGCCAGCAGGGCCCCCGGGACTTATAGCAATCAGCCCCAGCATTTT.

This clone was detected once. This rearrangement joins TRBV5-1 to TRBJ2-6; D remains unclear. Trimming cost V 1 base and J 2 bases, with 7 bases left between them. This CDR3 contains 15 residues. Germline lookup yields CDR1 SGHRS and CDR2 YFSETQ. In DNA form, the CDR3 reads TGCGCCAGCAGCTTGCCAGTGGCTGGGGCCAACGTCCTGACTTTC. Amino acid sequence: CASSLPVAGANVLTF.

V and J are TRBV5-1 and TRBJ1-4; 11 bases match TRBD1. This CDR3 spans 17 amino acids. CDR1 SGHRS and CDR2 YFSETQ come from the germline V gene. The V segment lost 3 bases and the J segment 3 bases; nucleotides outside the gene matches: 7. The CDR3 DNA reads TGCGCCAGCAGCTATGGCGGACAGGGGGCCTCTAATGAAAAACTGTTTTTT. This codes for CASSYGGQGASNEKLFF.

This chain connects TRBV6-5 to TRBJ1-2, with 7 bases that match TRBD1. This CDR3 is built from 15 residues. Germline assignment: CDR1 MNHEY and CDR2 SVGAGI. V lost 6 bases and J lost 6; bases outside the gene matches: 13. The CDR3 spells CASSGFGQALHGYTF. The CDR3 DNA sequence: TGTGCCAGCAGCGGCTTTGGACAGGCACTTCATGGCTACACCTTC.

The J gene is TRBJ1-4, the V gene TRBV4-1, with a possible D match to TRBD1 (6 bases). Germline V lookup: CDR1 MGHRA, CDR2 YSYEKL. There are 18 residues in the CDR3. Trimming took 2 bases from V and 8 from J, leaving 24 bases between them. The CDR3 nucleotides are TGCGCCAGCAGCCAATTTCCCTCCCCCCCAGGGGTCGGGGAAAAACTGTTTTTT. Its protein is CASSQFPSPPGVGEKLFF.

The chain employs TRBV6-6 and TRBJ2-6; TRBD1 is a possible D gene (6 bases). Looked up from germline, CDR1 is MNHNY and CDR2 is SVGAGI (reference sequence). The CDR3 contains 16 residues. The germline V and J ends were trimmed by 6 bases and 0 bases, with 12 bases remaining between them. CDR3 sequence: CASSPWGPSGANVLTF. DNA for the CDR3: TGTGCCAGCAGCCCTTGGGGGCCCTCTGGGGCCAACGTCCTGACTTTC.

CDR3 region: CASSPQAGSYNEQFF. For the CDR3, the DNA is TGTGCCAGCAGTCCCCAGGCGGGCTCCTACAATGAGCAGTTCTTC. V usage is TRBV6-6 and J usage is TRBJ2-1; tentatively, D is TRBD2 (5 bases). In germline, CDR1 is MNHNY, CDR2 SVGAGI (reference sequence). V lost 5 bases and J lost 0, with 11 bases in between. This CDR3 region has 15 residues.

The CDR3 nucleotides read TGTGCCAGCCAGCGAGCTGGACAGGGGCTAATACGCTCTGGAAACACCATATATTTT. It specifies CASQRAGQGLIRSGNTIYF. V is TRBV28 and J is TRBJ1-3; 9 bases map to TRBD1. The CDR3 has 19 residues. From germline, CDR1 is MDHEN and CDR2 SYDVKM. V lost 8 bases, J lost 0 bases, and 17 bases stayed unmatched.

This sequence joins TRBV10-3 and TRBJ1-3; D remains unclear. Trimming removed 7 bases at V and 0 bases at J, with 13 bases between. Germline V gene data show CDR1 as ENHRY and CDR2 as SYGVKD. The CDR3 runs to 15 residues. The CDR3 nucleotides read TGTGCCATCACTCCAGGATCTCCCTCTGGAAACACCATATATTTT. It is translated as CAITPGSPSGNTIYF.

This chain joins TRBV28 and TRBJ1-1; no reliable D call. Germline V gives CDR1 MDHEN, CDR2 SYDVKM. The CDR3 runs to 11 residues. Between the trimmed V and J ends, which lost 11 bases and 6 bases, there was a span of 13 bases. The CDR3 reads CASQEGSEAFF. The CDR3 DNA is TGTGCCTCCCAGGAAGGCTCTGAAGCTTTCTTT. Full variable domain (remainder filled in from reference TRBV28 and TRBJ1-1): DVKVTQSSRYLVKRTGEKVFLECVQDMDHENMFWYRQDPGLGLRLIYFSYDVKMKEKGDIPEGYSVSREKKERFSLILESASTNQTSMYLCASQEGSEAFFGQGTRLTVV.

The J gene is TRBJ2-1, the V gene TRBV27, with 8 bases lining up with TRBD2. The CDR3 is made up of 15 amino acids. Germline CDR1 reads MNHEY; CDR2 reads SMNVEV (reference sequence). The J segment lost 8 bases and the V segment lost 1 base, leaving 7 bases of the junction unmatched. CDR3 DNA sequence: TGTGCCAGCAGTTTATGGAGGCGGGAGGCAGATGAGCAGTTCTTC. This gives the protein CASSLWRREADEQFF.

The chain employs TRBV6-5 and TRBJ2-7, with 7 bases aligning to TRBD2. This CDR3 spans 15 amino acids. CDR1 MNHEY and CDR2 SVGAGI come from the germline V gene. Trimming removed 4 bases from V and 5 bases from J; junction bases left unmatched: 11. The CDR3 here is CASSSTAGDRNEQYF. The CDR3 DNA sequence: TGTGCCAGCAGTTCCACTGCGGGGGATCGCAACGAGCAGTACTTC.

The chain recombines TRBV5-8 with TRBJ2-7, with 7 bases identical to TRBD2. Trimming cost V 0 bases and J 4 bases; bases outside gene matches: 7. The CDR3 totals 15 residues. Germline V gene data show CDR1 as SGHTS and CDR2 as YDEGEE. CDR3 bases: TGTGCCAGCAGCTTGGGTGGCGGGAGAGTTTACGAGCAGTACTTC. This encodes CASSLGGGRVYEQYF. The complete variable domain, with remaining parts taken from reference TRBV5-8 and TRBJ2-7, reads EAGVTQSPTHLIKTRGQQATLRCSPISGHTSVYWYQQALGLGLQFLLWYDEGEERNRGNFPPRFSGRQFPNYSSELNVNALELEDSALYLCASSLGGGRVYEQYFGPGTRLTVT.